What follows are 3 T cell receptor beta chains derived from one specimen sequenced in a study of technical replicates of blood from four donors. The method was immunoSEQ multiplex PCR; TCRdb's version includes in-frame clones alone and lacks a portion of them. The sample lists 67,000 or so clones, approximately 92% occurring once. The sequencing input was T cells isolated from PBMCs. These receptors were obtained from a human donor in good health.

The chain joins TRBV14 to TRBJ2-7; D might be TRBD1 (5 bases). Trimming shortened V by 2 bases and J by 4 bases, and 15 bases separated the two germline ends. This CDR3 spans 15 amino acids. Germline-derived CDR1 and CDR2 are SGHDN and FVKESK. The DNA for the CDR3 is TGTGCCAGCAGCCAACCGGGTGGGGCGTTTTACGAGCAGTACTTC. Protein product: CASSQPGGAFYEQYF.

The chain links TRBV4-2 to TRBJ2-1; 11 bases agree with TRBD1. Germline V gives CDR1 LGHNA, CDR2 YNFKEQ. This CDR3 is built from 15 residues. The V gene end was trimmed by 1 base and the J gene end by 7 bases; junction bases not matched to a gene: 3. The DNA for the CDR3 is TGTGCCAGCAGCCAAGTGGGACAGGGGGGAAATGAGCAGTTCTTC. It encodes CASSQVGQGGNEQFF.

V and J are TRBV11-3 and TRBJ1-2; 10 bases align to TRBD1. Germline assignment: CDR1 SGHNT and CDR2 YENEEA. CDR3 length: 15 amino acids. Unmatched junction bases numbered 8, after V lost 5 bases and J lost 5 bases. The CDR3 sequence: CASSLRTGGVYGYTF. CDR3 coding DNA: TGTGCCAGCAGCCTCCGGACAGGGGGGGTTTATGGCTACACCTTC.